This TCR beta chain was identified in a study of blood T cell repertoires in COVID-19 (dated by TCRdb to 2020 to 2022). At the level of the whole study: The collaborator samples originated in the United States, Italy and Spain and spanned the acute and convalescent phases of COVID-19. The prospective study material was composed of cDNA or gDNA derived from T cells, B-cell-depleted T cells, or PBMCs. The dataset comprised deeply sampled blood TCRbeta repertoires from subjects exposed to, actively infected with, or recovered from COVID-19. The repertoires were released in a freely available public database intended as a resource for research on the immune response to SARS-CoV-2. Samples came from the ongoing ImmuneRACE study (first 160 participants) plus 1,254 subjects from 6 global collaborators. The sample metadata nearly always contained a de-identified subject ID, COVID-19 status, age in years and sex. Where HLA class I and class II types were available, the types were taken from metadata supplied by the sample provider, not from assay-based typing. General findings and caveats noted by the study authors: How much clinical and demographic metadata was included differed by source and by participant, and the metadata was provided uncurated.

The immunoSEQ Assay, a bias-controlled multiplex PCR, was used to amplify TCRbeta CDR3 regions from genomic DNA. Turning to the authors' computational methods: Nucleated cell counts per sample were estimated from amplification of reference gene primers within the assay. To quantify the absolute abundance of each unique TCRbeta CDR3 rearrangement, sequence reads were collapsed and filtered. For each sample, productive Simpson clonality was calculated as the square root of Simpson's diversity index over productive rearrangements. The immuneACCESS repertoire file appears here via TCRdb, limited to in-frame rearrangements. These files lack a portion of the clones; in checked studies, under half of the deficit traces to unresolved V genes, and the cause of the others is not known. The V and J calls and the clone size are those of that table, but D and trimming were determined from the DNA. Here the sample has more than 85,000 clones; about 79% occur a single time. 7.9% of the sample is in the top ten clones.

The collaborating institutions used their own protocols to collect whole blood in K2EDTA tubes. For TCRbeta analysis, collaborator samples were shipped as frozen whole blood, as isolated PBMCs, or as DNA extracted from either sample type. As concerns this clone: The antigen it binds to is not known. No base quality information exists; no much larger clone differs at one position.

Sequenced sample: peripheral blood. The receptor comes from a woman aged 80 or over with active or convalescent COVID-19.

The sequenced DNA is TGTGCCAGTAGTACAGGACAGGCTCGCTCTGGAAACACCATATATTTT. Translated, this gives CASSTGQARSGNTIYF. The chain is made from TRBV19 and TRBJ1-3; 7 nucleotides in the junction match TRBD1. After removal of 4 bases from V and 0 bases from J, the junction retains 6 bases not matched to a gene. For CDR1 and CDR2, the germline V gene (reference sequence) lists LNHDA and SQIVND. The cysteine opens and the phenylalanine closes a CDR3 of 16 amino acids. CDR3 DNA only is kept here, 48 bases in frame from base 1.